A single sample gave rise to the 24 T cell receptor beta chains below, sequenced in a study of a mutant IDH1 vaccine in newly diagnosed glioma. Here immunoSEQ multiplex PCR was the method, and the copy in TCRdb shows in-frame clones only, minus some. This sample carries 45,000 to 55,000 clones, 75% to 90% of them seen once, and the ten largest clones take around 2.5%. Time point of the sample: baseline, week 1 (first vaccination visit). Treatment given: pre-vaccination baseline after standard-of-care therapy. This specimen consisted of PBMCs, obtained from a glioma patient treated with radiotherapy, temozolomide or both. The receptors were gathered from a middle-aged man with glioma.

The genes are TRBV5-1 and TRBJ1-4, with 7 bases lining up with TRBD1. The germline V gene has CDR1 SGHRS and CDR2 YFSETQ. The CDR3 loop spans 13 amino acids. Unmatched junction bases numbered 8, after V lost 4 bases and J lost 11 bases. CDR3 in DNA: TGCGCCAGCAGCGGACAGGAGTCCGCGAAACTGTTTTTT. Its protein product is CASSGQESAKLFF.

With respect to this clone: Germline and junction disagree at one end, which may indicate a read error. The chain recombines TRBV4-3 with TRBJ1-2, with 7 bases identical to TRBD1. CDR1 LGHNA and CDR2 YSLEER come from the germline V gene. The CDR3 has 14 residues. CDR3 in DNA: TGCGCCAGCAGCCAAGGGGGACAGAAGATAGGCTGCACCTTC. Residues: CASSQGGQKIGCTF.

V usage is TRBV6-6 and J usage is TRBJ1-1; D is uncertain. With 3 bases removed from V and 1 base from J, the gap between germline ends came to 15 bases. The germline gives CDR1 MNHNY, CDR2 SVGAGI (reference sequence). The CDR3 runs to 16 residues. CDR3 DNA sequence: TGTGCCAGCAGTTATGGGTTTCAGGTTGGGAACACTGAAGCTTTCTTT. Translated: CASSYGFQVGNTEAFF.

V and J are TRBV14 and TRBJ2-7, with TRBD2 matching over 9 bases. V lost 0 bases, J lost 11 bases, and 5 bases stayed unmatched. The CDR3 consists of 13 residues. CDR1 is SGHDN, CDR2 FVKESK, per germline. The CDR3 here is CASSQETSGGKYF. The CDR3 DNA reads as TGTGCCAGCAGCCAAGAGACTAGCGGCGGAAAGTACTTC.

This sequence joins TRBV5-8 and TRBJ1-2; weak D call: TRBD1 (5 bases). Germline loops: CDR1 SGHTS, CDR2 YDEGEE. This CDR3 has 15 residues. V gave up 0 bases and J gave up 7 bases, with 16 bases separating them. The CDR3: CASSLVAGQSGGYTF. The CDR3 DNA follows: TGTGCCAGCAGCTTGGTGGCAGGGCAATCCGGTGGCTACACCTTC.

This clone was detected only once. The chain links TRBV18 to TRBJ2-7; 9 bases line up with TRBD1. Germline V CDR1 and CDR2: KGHSH, LQKENI. The V segment lost 6 bases and the J segment 2 bases; nucleotides outside the gene matches: 5. The CDR3 runs 14 residues. CDR3 protein: CASSEGTGPYEQYF. CDR3 sequence (DNA): TGTGCCAGCTCGGAGGGGACAGGGCCCTACGAGCAGTACTTC.

The rearrangement uses TRBV5-4 and TRBJ2-5; D uncertain. The CDR3 spans 15 residues. Between the trimmed V and J ends, which lost 6 bases and 7 bases, there was a span of 22 bases. From germline, CDR1 is SGHNT and CDR2 YYREEE (reference sequence). This CDR3 is CASTSSASLGVTQYF. For the CDR3, the DNA is TGTGCCAGCACCTCGAGCGCTAGTCTAGGTGTGACCCAGTACTTC.

The rearrangement uses TRBV2 and TRBJ2-1; 10 bases are a match to TRBD2. The germline V gene encodes CDR1 SNHLY and CDR2 FYNNEI. CDR3 length: 14 residues. The V segment lost 3 bases and the J segment 5 bases; nucleotides outside the gene matches: 1. CDR3 residues: CASSDGLADNEQFF. The CDR3 DNA sequence: TGTGCCAGCAGTGATGGACTAGCGGACAATGAGCAGTTCTTC. Variable domain in full (rest from reference TRBV2 and TRBJ2-1): EPEVTQTPSHQVTQMGQEVILRCVPISNHLYFYWYRQILGQKVEFLVSFYNNEISEKSEIFDDQFSVERPDGSNFTLKIRSTKLEDSAMYFCASSDGLADNEQFFGPGTRLTVL.

This sequence joins TRBV19 and TRBJ1-5; 7 nucleotides line up with TRBD1. V dropped 5 bases and J dropped 1; count of bases not matched to a gene: 14. This CDR3 has 18 residues. The germline gives CDR1 LNHDA, CDR2 SQIVND (reference sequence). The CDR3 bases are TGTGCCAGTAGTCTTCCACAGGGGCGCTCCCTGAGCAATCAGCCCCAGCATTTT. Translation gives CASSLPQGRSLSNQPQHF.

The J gene is TRBJ2-7, the V gene TRBV4-2, with 8 nucleotides matching TRBD2. Germline assignment: CDR1 LGHNA and CDR2 YNFKEQ. The CDR3 covers 17 residues. Trimming at V came to 1 base and at J to 4 bases, leaving 12 bases not matched to a gene. CDR3 sequence: CASSQGLNVAGNYEQYF. CDR3 nucleotide sequence: TGTGCCAGCAGCCAAGGTCTAAATGTAGCGGGGAATTACGAGCAGTACTTC.

CDR3 residues: CASSRDGRGAGNTIYF. The CDR3 DNA reads as TGCGCCAGCAGCCGGGACGGGAGGGGCGCTGGAAACACCATATATTTT. V and J are TRBV4-3 and TRBJ1-3; TRBD1 is a possible D gene (5 bases). Germline loops: CDR1 LGHNA, CDR2 YSLEER. The V and J ends lost 4 bases and 2 bases respectively, with 15 bases between them. CDR3 length equals 16 residues.

The chain is built from TRBV29-1 and TRBJ2-1, with 14 bases lining up with TRBD2. CDR1 and CDR2 (germline): SQVTM, ANQGSEA. There are 13 residues in the CDR3. CDR3 coding DNA: TGCACCGCGAGGGGACTAGCGGGAGAGGAGCAGTTCTTC. The encoded protein is CTARGLAGEEQFF.

V gene TRBV11-3 combines with J gene TRBJ2-1; the D gene is possibly TRBD2 (8 bases). Germline lookup yields CDR1 SGHNT and CDR2 YENEEA. Trimming shortened V by 0 bases and J by 1 base, and 16 bases separated the two germline ends. This CDR3 region has 18 residues. CDR3 nucleotide sequence: TGTGCCAGCAGCTTAGATCAGGGGGGGACTAGTTCCTACAATGAGCAGTTCTTC. Its translation: CASSLDQGGTSSYNEQFF.

This chain joins TRBV7-9 and TRBJ1-2; D is unclear. Looked up from germline, CDR1 is SEHNR and CDR2 is FQNEAQ (reference sequence). The CDR3 length is 12 residues. V lost 5 bases and J 4 bases, leaving 8 bases between the germline ends. CDR3 coding DNA: TGTGCCAGCAGCGGCAGGAGCTATGGCTACACCTTC. Its translation: CASSGRSYGYTF. Full variable domain (remainder filled in from reference TRBV7-9 and TRBJ1-2): DTGVSQNPRHKITKRGQNVTFRCDPISEHNRLYWYRQTLGQGPEFLTYFQNEAQLEKSRLLSDRFSAERPKGSFSTLEIQRTEQGDSAMYLCASSGRSYGYTFGSGTRLTVV.

The chain employs TRBV27 and TRBJ1-5; 8 nucleotides match TRBD1. The CDR3 spans 18 residues. V was clipped by 7 bases and J by 5 bases; unmatched bases: 19. Germline-derived CDR1 and CDR2 are MNHEY and SMNVEV (reference sequence). The CDR3 coding sequence is TGTGCCAGCACCACCCCCAGGCTTCTGGGACAGGCGGATCAGCCCCAGCATTTT. It encodes CASTTPRLLGQADQPQHF.

The CDR3 DNA is TGTGCCAGTAGTCATCGGCAGGAGGGAGAAAAACTGTTTTTT. It is translated as CASSHRQEGEKLFF. The V call is TRBV19, the J call TRBJ1-4; no firm D call. The germline V and J ends were trimmed by 5 bases and 8 bases, with 15 bases remaining between them. The germline gives CDR1 LNHDA, CDR2 SQIVND (reference sequence). This CDR3 is built from 14 residues.

The chain couples TRBV11-3 to TRBJ2-1; 12 positions agree with TRBD2. The CDR3 loop spans 15 amino acids. J was trimmed by 7 bases and V by 6 bases; bases with no gene match: 7. CDR1 is SGHNT, CDR2 YENEEA, per germline. This CDR3 reads CASSRGLAGKNEQFF. CDR3 DNA sequence: TGTGCCAGCAGTCGTGGACTAGCGGGAAAAAATGAGCAGTTCTTC.

The chain recombines TRBV7-2 with TRBJ1-5, with a tentative D call TRBD1 (6 bases). The CDR3 runs 13 residues. Germline V gives CDR1 SGHTA, CDR2 FQGNSA. Trimming left V 8 bases short and J 3 bases short, with 11 bases between. The CDR3 region is CASSGEANQPQHF. Written as DNA, the CDR3 is TGTGCCAGCTCAGGGGAGGCCAATCAGCCCCAGCATTTT.

This chain connects TRBV19 to TRBJ1-2; D ambiguous. The CDR3 runs to 15 residues. Trimming removed 0 bases from V and 4 bases from J, with 12 bases in between. The germline V gene encodes CDR1 LNHDA and CDR2 SQIVND (reference sequence). The CDR3 DNA is TGTGCCAGTAGTATAGATGGTTGGCAGATCTATGGCTACACCTTC. Its protein product is CASSIDGWQIYGYTF.

V usage is TRBV27 and J usage is TRBJ1-4; 9 bases match TRBD1. The V gene end was trimmed by 4 bases and the J gene end by 3 bases; junction bases not matched to a gene: 3. This CDR3 is built from 15 residues. Germline CDR1 and CDR2: MNHEY and SMNVEV (reference sequence). This CDR3 is CASSYRGLSNEKLFF. CDR3 nucleotides: TGTGCCAGCAGTTACAGGGGGCTTTCTAATGAAAAACTGTTTTTT.

This chain joins TRBV15 and TRBJ1-3; the D gene is possibly TRBD1 (6 bases). This CDR3 is built from 17 residues. Germline V gene data show CDR1 as LNHNV and CDR2 as YYDKDF (reference sequence). With 1 base removed from V and 0 bases from J, the gap between germline ends came to 13 bases. CDR3 loop: CATSRGGQGFSGNTIYF. The CDR3 region has the DNA TGTGCCACCAGCAGAGGAGGTCAGGGGTTCTCTGGAAACACCATATATTTT.

The chain carries TRBV19 and TRBJ2-3; D may match TRBD1 or TRBD2 (5 bases each). The CDR3 has 14 amino acids. CDR1 is LNHDA and CDR2 is SQIVND in the germline V gene (reference sequence). The V gene lost 2 bases and the J gene lost 5 bases, with 11 bases spanning the gap. DNA of the CDR3: TGTGCCAGTAGTATAAGAGGGGTAGGAGATACGCAGTATTTT. Its protein product is CASSIRGVGDTQYF.

V and J are TRBV18 and TRBJ2-1; D unresolved. The CDR3 is 16 amino acids. Looked up from germline, CDR1 is KGHSH and CDR2 is LQKENI. V shed 3 bases and J shed 5 bases, with 17 bases lying between them. For the CDR3, the DNA is TGTGCCAGCTCACCTCCCCGGACCAGGCAGGACAATGAGCAGTTCTTC. It translates to CASSPPRTRQDNEQFF.

The chain couples TRBV9 to TRBJ2-3; D assignment may be TRBD1 or TRBD2 (5 bases each). The V end lost 3 bases, the J end lost 6 bases, and 11 bases lay between the germline ends. Germline-derived CDR1 and CDR2 are SGDLS and YYNGEE. This CDR3 spans 13 amino acids. The CDR3 sequence: CASSGDLSDTQYF. For the CDR3, the DNA is TGTGCCAGCAGCGGGGACCTCTCGGATACGCAGTATTTT. The entire variable domain, with the rest obtained from reference TRBV9 and TRBJ2-3, is as follows: DSGVTQTPKHLITATGQRVTLRCSPRSGDLSVYWYQQSLDQGLQFLIQYYNGEERAKGNILERFSAQQFPDLHSELNLSSLELGDSALYFCASSGDLSDTQYFGPGTRLTVL.